This entry concerns a single T cell receptor (beta chain). The antigen is unknown. The sample is drawn from a study of cytomegalovirus exposure and HLA in healthy donors. On the study more broadly: Of all 400 or so donors who were genotyped, roughly 83% belonged to the Caucasian-associated ancestry cluster.

Study results and limitations: For cytomegalovirus status, the classifier reportedly gave diagnoses with high specificity and sensitivity.

CDR3 length: 16 residues. CDR1 and CDR2 (germline): SGHTA, FQGNSA. Trimming at V came to 2 bases and at J to 7 bases, leaving 9 bases not matched to a gene. PCR involved 60 Vbeta and 13 Jbeta primers. The repertoire was sequenced with immunoSEQ multiplex PCR; TCRdb's copy has only in-frame clones and lacks some. Among about 120,000 clones listed, approximately 80% were seen once. This rearrangement joins TRBV7-2 to TRBJ2-5; 11 bases are a match to TRBD2. This clonotype originated in a woman aged 40 to 50 in good health and CMV-seropositive. Sample: PBMCs. The CDR3 loop reads CASSLTYSGRGGTQYF. The CDR3 nucleotides read TGTGCCAGCAGCTTAACTTATAGCGGGAGGGGTGGGACCCAGTACTTC.